This T cell receptor beta chain was documented in a study of cytomegalovirus exposure and HLA in healthy donors. Broader study findings: In a later analysis, several top co-occurrence clusters appeared linked to parvovirus B19, influenza, CMV and Epstein-Barr virus.

13 Jbeta primers and 60 Vbeta primers were used for the PCR. Sequencing used immunoSEQ multiplex PCR; TCRdb keeps in-frame clones, though not all of them. Its listing shows about 25,000 clones. This CDR3 has 18 residues. The trim removed 4 bases at V and 0 bases at J, leaving 9 bases unmatched. Germline-derived CDR1 and CDR2 are MGHDK and SYGVNS. Concerning this clone itself: Its target is unknown.

At collection, donors were nominally healthy, but unrecorded immune exposures were probable. The chain employs TRBV25-1 and TRBJ2-3; 11 nucleotides line up with TRBD2. Source material: PBMCs. This clonotype was sampled from a male donor in good health and CMV-seropositive. This chain's CDR3 is CASSGGTSGFASTDTQYF. CDR3 in DNA: TGTGCCAGCAGTGGCGGGACTAGCGGATTCGCTAGCACAGATACGCAGTATTTT.